What follows is one T cell receptor (beta chain) and its context. This entry comes from a study of blood T cell repertoires in COVID-19. Enrolled during active infection, Seattle patients were then followed longitudinally. V was shortened by 4 bases and J by 2 bases, with 17 bases between the two germline ends. Germline V gene sequence: CDR1 SEHNR, CDR2 FQNEAQ (reference sequence). The CDR3 runs 16 residues. Per the original methods: Reference gene primers were amplified, and this amplification served to estimate nucleated cell counts. Sequencing was performed with immunoSEQ multiplex PCR; in TCRdb, only in-frame clones are kept and a portion is missing. The V and J calls and clone size are taken from that table; D and trimming were inferred from the DNA. Of 70,000 to 90,000 clones in the sample, 65% to 90% were seen once.

The gene calls are TRBV7-9 and TRBJ2-5, with D tentatively TRBD2 (6 bases). Sequencing was done on a sample of peripheral blood. The sequence was obtained from a man in his fifties with COVID-19, enrolled during active disease. This chain's CDR3 is CASSSPRGSGQETQYF. CDR3 DNA sequence: TGTGCCAGCAGCTCCCCCCGAGGTAGCGGACAAGAGACCCAGTACTTC.